One and the same sample provided the 9 T cell receptor beta chains below, sequenced in a study of vaccination and CD4 T cells after COVID-19. The Oncomine TCR Beta short-read assay sequenced DNA from cultured CD4+ T cells. TCRdb itself ran the PCR reads through MiXCR, one entry per CDR3 protein. The sample carries over 14,000 distinct CDR3 sequences, around half recorded once. No antigen has been identified for these receptors. The treatment: roughly 10-day PBMC culture with coronavirus spike peptide pools or control peptides (ViraFEST assay). Material: CD4+ T cells from blood, cultured in vitro. Receptor source: a human donor who had recovered from COVID-19.

This chain connects TRBV21-1 to TRBJ2-3; TRBD2 is the table's D call and was not checked against the DNA. TRBV21-1 is annotated as a pseudogene. This CDR3 spans 17 amino acids. CDR3 region: CASTIRPAGGPIDTQYF. The CDR3 DNA follows: TGTGCCAGCACCATCAGGCCGGCGGGAGGGCCTATAGATACGCAGTATTTT.

This clonotype was detected once. This sequence joins TRBV19 and TRBJ2-2; 7 bases agree with TRBD2. Germline assignment: CDR1 LNHDA and CDR2 SQIVND (reference sequence). The CDR3 is 13 residues long. Trimming cost V 2 bases and J 7 bases; bases outside gene matches: 1. CDR3 protein: CASSIREGGELFF. In DNA, the CDR3 is TGTGCCAGTAGTATAAGGGAGGGCGGGGAGCTGTTTTTT.

This clonotype was picked up a small number of times. This sequence joins TRBV20-1 and TRBJ2-3; the match to TRBD2 covers 7 bases. There are 14 residues in the CDR3. Germline V gene lookup returns CDR1 DFQATT and CDR2 SNEGSKA (reference sequence). Unmatched junction bases numbered 6, after V lost 4 bases and J lost 2 bases. In DNA, the CDR3 is TGCAGTGCTAAAGGCAGGGACTACACAGATACGCAGTATTTT. This gives the protein CSAKGRDYTDTQYF.

The rearrangement uses TRBV15 and TRBJ1-1; 7 bases match TRBD1. The CDR3 covers 14 residues. Germline-derived CDR1 and CDR2 are LNHNV and YYDKDF (reference sequence). V gave up 3 bases and J gave up 5 bases; unmatched junction bases: 6. CDR3 region: CATSRPGQWTEAFF. CDR3 nucleotides: TGTGCCACCAGCAGGCCGGGACAGTGGACTGAAGCTTTCTTT.

The rearrangement joins TRBV20-1 to TRBJ2-7; 10 bases are a match to TRBD2. V was pared by 5 bases and J by 2 bases, with 6 bases of the junction left unmatched. This CDR3 is built from 14 residues. Germline loops: CDR1 DFQATT, CDR2 SNEGSKA (reference sequence). This CDR3 reads CSASLAGGTYEQYF. Here the CDR3 DNA reads TGCAGTGCTTCCTTAGCGGGAGGAACCTACGAGCAGTACTTC.

This CDR3 reads CASSPRTGGGETQYF. The CDR3 DNA is TGTGCCAGCAGTCCTAGGACAGGGGGGGGAGAGACCCAGTACTTC. This sequence joins TRBV2 and TRBJ2-5, with TRBD1 matching over 10 bases. This CDR3 comprises 15 residues. Germline-derived CDR1 and CDR2 are SNHLY and FYNNEI. V lost 5 bases and J lost 4; bases outside the gene matches: 7.

The rearrangement uses TRBV11-1 and TRBJ2-3; weak D call: TRBD2 (5 bases). Germline V gene sequence: CDR1 SGHAT, CDR2 FQDESV (reference sequence). V lost 5 bases and J lost 6, with 12 bases in between. The CDR3 covers 13 residues. The CDR3 protein is CASSIRGMDTQYF. CDR3 sequence (DNA): TGTGCCAGCAGCATCCGGGGTATGGATACGCAGTATTTT.

V usage is TRBV6-1 and J usage is TRBJ2-7; perhaps TRBD1 as D (5 bases). Trimming pared 5 bases from V and 3 bases from J, leaving 20 bases between. This CDR3 has 16 residues. CDR1 and CDR2 (germline): MNHNS, SASEGT. The DNA for the CDR3 is TGTGCCAGCAGTAAATTAGGGCAGGGTTCAATCTACGAGCAGTACTTC. Its protein product is CASSKLGQGSIYEQYF.

CDR3 loop: CASSYSIGFYNSPLHF. The CDR3, as DNA: TGTGCCAGCAGTTACTCGATTGGCTTCTATAATTCACCCCTCCACTTT. This chain connects TRBV6-5 to TRBJ1-6; no clear D gene. This CDR3 is 16 amino acids long. Germline CDR1 MNHEY, CDR2 SVGAGI. V shed 0 bases and J shed 3 bases, with 9 bases lying between them.